This entry describes one TCR beta chain. Its cognate antigen is unknown. The data were obtained in a study of T cell responses to AZD1222 COVID-19 vaccine. Study results and limitations: Baseline seropositivity characterized only six AZD1222 recipients. Spike-specific TCR breadth and depth were elevated following two AZD1222 doses.

Some clones are missing from TCRdb's copy, which holds only in-frame ones; the method was immunoSEQ multiplex PCR. The sample shows 140,000 to 150,000 clones, 93% of them seen only once. CDR1 is SGHTA and CDR2 is FQGTGA in the germline V gene. The germline V and J ends were trimmed by 5 bases and 6 bases, with 16 bases remaining between them. This CDR3 spans 14 amino acids. This rearrangement joins TRBV7-3 to TRBJ1-1; the D gene is possibly TRBD1 (5 bases). Specimen: peripheral blood, collected after recovery from COVID-19. The clonotype was recovered from an adult who had recovered from COVID-19. DNA of the CDR3: TGTGCCAGCAGCGTAGGGAGCCAGGGCTCTGAAGCTTTCTTT. As protein: CASSVGSQGSEAFF. The full variable domain, rest sourced from reference TRBV7-3 and TRBJ1-1, is GAGVSQTPSNKVTEKGKYVELRCDPISGHTALYWYRQSLGQGPEFLIYFQGTGAADDSGLPNDRFFAVRPEGSVSTLKIQRTERGDSAVYLCASSVGSQGSEAFFGQGTRLTVV.